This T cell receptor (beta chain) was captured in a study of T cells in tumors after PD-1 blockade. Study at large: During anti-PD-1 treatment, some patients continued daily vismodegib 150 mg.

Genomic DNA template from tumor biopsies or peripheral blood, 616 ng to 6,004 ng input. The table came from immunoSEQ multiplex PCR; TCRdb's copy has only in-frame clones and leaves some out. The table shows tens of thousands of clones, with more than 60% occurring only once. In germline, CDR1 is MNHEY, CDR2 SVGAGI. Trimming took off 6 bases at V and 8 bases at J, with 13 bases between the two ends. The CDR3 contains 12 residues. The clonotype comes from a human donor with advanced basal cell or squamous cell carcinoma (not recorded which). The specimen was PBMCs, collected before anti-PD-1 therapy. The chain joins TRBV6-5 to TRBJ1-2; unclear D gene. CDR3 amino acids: CASREQVAGYTF. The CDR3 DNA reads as TGTGCCAGCAGGGAGCAGGTGGCGGGCTACACCTTC.